This note documents a single T cell receptor beta chain sequence. Germline trimming cut 4 bases from V and 2 bases from J; bases unmatched to any gene: 10. Germline V gives CDR1 SGHTS, CDR2 YDEGEE. This CDR3 is 17 amino acids long. Per the study methods: Nucleated cell number was recorded as an estimate derived from reference gene primer amplification. Method: immunoSEQ multiplex PCR; TCRdb's copy keeps in-frame clones and lacks some. The DNA was the basis for D and trimming; V, J and clone size are from that table. The sample gives over 200,000 clones, about 70% of which show up once; around 3.4% is in the top ten. The record originates from a study of blood T cell repertoires in COVID-19. Study-wide context: COVID-19 samples collected from the United States, Italy and Spain covered acute and convalescent phases. T cells, B-cell-depleted T cells, or PBMCs provided the cDNA or gDNA that served as material.

The chain couples TRBV5-8 to TRBJ1-5, with 9 bases aligning to TRBD1. Sequencing was done on a sample of peripheral blood. The clonotype originates from a woman aged 80 or older with acute or convalescent COVID-19. CDR3 sequence (DNA): TGTGCCAGCAGCAGACACAGGGGGCGCCTGGGCAATCAGCCCCAGCATTTT. Translated: CASSRHRGRLGNQPQHF.